A single sample gave rise to the 23 T cell receptor beta chains below, sequenced in a study of cytomegalovirus exposure and HLA in healthy donors. In the PCR, 60 Vbeta and 13 Jbeta primers were used. This table comes from immunoSEQ multiplex PCR, and its TCRdb copy is limited to in-frame clones, with some not included. The table includes 150,000 to 200,000 clones, more than 75% detected once. Sequencing used PBMCs. The receptors were sampled from a woman in her twenties or thirties in good health and CMV-seropositive.

The chain employs TRBV18 and TRBJ2-2, with no clear D. The CDR3 extends over 17 amino acids. Germline CDR1 reads KGHSH; CDR2 reads LQKENI. V was clipped by 0 bases and J by 2 bases, with 13 bases between them. The CDR3 loop is CASSPPENGTNTGELFF. DNA for the CDR3: TGTGCCAGCTCACCACCGGAGAACGGCACTAACACCGGGGAGCTGTTTTTT.

The chain couples TRBV5-1 to TRBJ2-7; D possibly corresponds to TRBD1 (6 bases). V lost 1 base, J lost 4 bases, and 15 bases lay in between. There are 15 residues in the CDR3. Germline V gene lookup returns CDR1 SGHRS and CDR2 YFSETQ. CDR3 sequence: CASSLLGQGGYEQYF. The CDR3 coding sequence is TGCGCCAGCAGCTTGCTGGGACAAGGGGGTTACGAGCAGTACTTC. Full variable domain (missing parts from reference TRBV5-1 and TRBJ2-7): KAGVTQTPRYLIKTRGQQVTLSCSPISGHRSVSWYQQTPGQGLQFLFEYFSETQRNKGNFPGRFSGRQFSNSRSEMNVSTLELGDSALYLCASSLLGQGGYEQYFGPGTRLTVT.

This clone was counted between two and nine times. The chain employs TRBV25-1 and TRBJ2-2; maybe TRBD2 (6 bases). Trimming pared 3 bases from V and 3 bases from J, leaving 11 bases between. CDR3 size: 15 residues. CDR1 and CDR2 (germline): MGHDK, SYGVNS. CDR3 region: CASSDGREDTGELFF. The CDR3 DNA follows: TGTGCCAGCAGTGATGGCAGGGAGGACACCGGGGAGCTGTTTTTT.

The chain combines TRBV28 with TRBJ2-7, with D perhaps TRBD1 (6 bases). The CDR3 sequence is 14 residues long. V lost 7 bases and J lost 0, with 13 bases in between. Germline V CDR1 and CDR2: MDHEN, SYDVKM. For the CDR3, the DNA is TGTGCCAGCACAACAGGACAGTCCTCCTACGAGCAGTACTTC. This encodes CASTTGQSSYEQYF.

The chain has TRBV4-3 and TRBJ1-6, with TRBD1 matching 8 bases. The CDR3 is 15 amino acids. Germline values: CDR1 LGHNA, CDR2 YSLEER. J was trimmed by 8 bases and V by 0 bases; bases with no gene match: 3. CDR3 nucleotide sequence: TGCGCCAGCAGCCAAGATTTACAGGGGGATTCACCCCTCCACTTT. Translating it yields CASSQDLQGDSPLHF.

The sample holds a few counts of this clone. The V gene is TRBV28, the J gene TRBJ1-1, with no clear D. CDR1 is MDHEN and CDR2 is SYDVKM in the germline V gene. Trimming removed 6 bases from V and 2 bases from J, with 4 bases in between. The CDR3 loop spans 11 amino acids. The CDR3 spells CASSTNTEAFF. Here the CDR3 DNA reads TGTGCCAGCAGCACTAACACTGAAGCTTTCTTT.

This chain links TRBV5-1 with TRBJ2-7, with 9 bases lining up with TRBD2. The CDR3 spans 17 residues. V gave up 1 base and J gave up 4 bases; unmatched junction bases: 12. Germline CDR1 and CDR2: SGHRS and YFSETQ. The CDR3 loop is CASSLKPSGTETYEQYF. The CDR3, as DNA: TGCGCCAGCAGCTTGAAGCCTAGCGGGACGGAGACGTACGAGCAGTACTTC. The full variable domain, rest sourced from reference TRBV5-1 and TRBJ2-7, is KAGVTQTPRYLIKTRGQQVTLSCSPISGHRSVSWYQQTPGQGLQFLFEYFSETQRNKGNFPGRFSGRQFSNSRSEMNVSTLELGDSALYLCASSLKPSGTETYEQYFGPGTRLTVT.

The CDR3 nucleotides are TGTGCCAGCAGCTTAGGTGGTAGCGGCACAGATACGCAGTATTTT. It translates to CASSLGGSGTDTQYF. The J gene is TRBJ2-3, the V gene TRBV7-9, with TRBD2 as a possible D gene (5 bases). The CDR3 extends over 15 amino acids. Germline V gives CDR1 SEHNR, CDR2 FQNEAQ (reference sequence). The V gene lost 1 base and the J gene lost 1 base, with 9 bases spanning the gap.

The chain employs TRBV30 and TRBJ1-5; 12 bases match TRBD1. The CDR3 runs 17 residues. Trimming removed 2 bases from V and 3 bases from J; junction bases left unmatched: 8. Germline loops: CDR1 GTSNPN, CDR2 SVGIG (reference sequence). Written as DNA, the CDR3 is TGTGCCTGGAGTCCCCGGGACAGGGGGCGCAACAATCAGCCCCAGCATTTT. Its protein product is CAWSPRDRGRNNQPQHF.

The chain has TRBV19 and TRBJ1-1, with D unclear. Germline lookup yields CDR1 LNHDA and CDR2 SQIVND (reference sequence). Trimming took off 11 bases at V and 0 bases at J, with 13 bases between the two ends. CDR3 length: 13 residues. The CDR3 DNA sequence: TGTGCCTCCTATACCACAGTGAACACTGAAGCTTTCTTT. Its protein product is CASYTTVNTEAFF.

V gene TRBV5-6 combines with J gene TRBJ1-1; 8 bases align to TRBD1. V lost 5 bases to trimming and J lost 7 bases; unmatched junction nucleotides: 10. The CDR3 extends over 14 amino acids. Germline V gene sequence: CDR1 SGHDT, CDR2 YYEEEE. CDR3 bases: TGTGCCAGCAGGCAAGACAGGGGCTGGGGTGAAGCTTTCTTT. Translation: CASRQDRGWGEAFF.

The rearrangement joins TRBV14 to TRBJ2-1, with D possibly TRBD1 on 5 matching bases. V shed 1 base and J shed 4 bases, with 11 bases lying between them. CDR1 SGHDN and CDR2 FVKESK come from the germline V gene. The length of the CDR3 is 15 residues. The CDR3 region has the DNA TGTGCCAGCAGCCAAGTTAGGGGCTATTACAATGAGCAGTTCTTC. This codes for CASSQVRGYYNEQFF. The full variable domain, in which reference TRBV14 and TRBJ2-1 provide the parts outside the CDR3, is EAGVTQFPSHSVIEKGQTVTLRCDPISGHDNLYWYRRVMGKEIKFLLHFVKESKQDESGMPNNRFLAERTGGTYSTLKVQPAELEDSGVYFCASSQVRGYYNEQFFGPGTRLTVL.

This chain uses TRBV11-2 with TRBJ2-7; a weak D match, TRBD2 (6 bases). Trimming removed 0 bases from V and 7 bases from J, with 16 bases in between. Germline lookup yields CDR1 SGHAT and CDR2 FQNNGV. The CDR3 runs to 15 residues. CDR3: CASSLEGRESREQYF. The CDR3 DNA is TGTGCCAGCAGCTTAGAGGGGCGGGAAAGTCGAGAGCAGTACTTC.

This sequence joins TRBV7-2 and TRBJ2-2, with unresolved D. Germline lookup yields CDR1 SGHTA and CDR2 FQGNSA. V dropped 2 bases and J dropped 6 bases, with 4 bases sitting between them. The CDR3 runs 12 residues. The DNA of the CDR3 is TGTGCCAGCAGCTTATATCCCGGGGAGCTGTTTTTT. This gives the protein CASSLYPGELFF.

The chain combines TRBV2 with TRBJ2-5, with D possibly TRBD1 on 5 matching bases. The CDR3 covers 12 residues. V gave up 8 bases and J gave up 8 bases, with 15 bases separating them. The germline V gene encodes CDR1 SNHLY and CDR2 FYNNEI. CDR3 DNA: TGTGCCAGCGGCACGGAAGGGGAAACCCAGTACTTC. Protein: CASGTEGETQYF. Based on the CDR3 plus reference TRBV2 and TRBJ2-5, the full variable domain is EPEVTQTPSHQVTQMGQEVILRCVPISNHLYFYWYRQILGQKVEFLVSFYNNEISEKSEIFDDQFSVERPDGSNFTLKIRSTKLEDSAMYFCASGTEGETQYFGPGTRLLVL.

V gene TRBV5-1 combines with J gene TRBJ1-1; D may be TRBD1 (5 bases). Germline values: CDR1 SGHRS, CDR2 YFSETQ. With 0 bases removed from V and 3 bases from J, the gap between germline ends came to 15 bases. The CDR3 has 16 residues. The CDR3 nucleotides read TGCGCCAGCAGCTTGGGGCAGGGATTAAGGGACACTGAAGCTTTCTTT. As protein: CASSLGQGLRDTEAFF.

The chain recombines TRBV7-6 with TRBJ1-5, with 12 positions matching TRBD1. Germline loops: CDR1 SGHVS, CDR2 FNYEAQ. This CDR3 is built from 16 residues. V gave up 4 bases and J gave up 2 bases; unmatched junction bases: 3. CDR3 sequence: CASSSGTGGGNQPQHF. In DNA form, the CDR3 reads TGTGCCAGCAGCTCAGGGACAGGGGGCGGCAATCAGCCCCAGCATTTT. Looking up the rest from reference TRBV7-6 and TRBJ1-5 gives the full variable domain: GAGVSQSPRYKVTKRGQDVALRCDPISGHVSLYWYRQALGQGPEFLTYFNYEAQQDKSGLPNDRFSAERPEGSISTLTIQRTEQRDSAMYRCASSSGTGGGNQPQHFGDGTRLSIL.

This clone was counted between two and nine times. The chain uses TRBV29-1 and TRBJ2-1; no firm D call. CDR3 length: 12 amino acids. V was clipped by 3 bases and J by 2 bases, with 5 bases between them. Germline V gives CDR1 SQVTM, CDR2 ANQGSEA. The CDR3, as DNA: TGCAGCGTTGAGGAGACCTACAATGAGCAGTTCTTC. Its translation: CSVEETYNEQFF.

In its sample, this clone was seen a few times. In DNA, the CDR3 is TGTGCCAGCAGAGCTCCGGGGGGGGGTACCGACACTGAAGCTTTCTTT. Protein sequence: CASRAPGGGTDTEAFF. The chain joins TRBV6-6 to TRBJ1-1; the D gene is possibly TRBD1 (5 bases). V dropped 6 bases and J dropped 3 bases, with 20 bases sitting between them. CDR3 length: 16 residues. Germline V gene data show CDR1 as MNHNY and CDR2 as SVGAGI (reference sequence).

This clone has only a few counts. V gene TRBV2 combines with J gene TRBJ2-7; TRBD1 might be the D (6 bases). The CDR3 consists of 12 residues. V lost 6 bases to trimming and J lost 2 bases, with 8 bases between them. The germline V gene encodes CDR1 SNHLY and CDR2 FYNNEI. CDR3 protein: CASRRQAYEQYF. The CDR3 bases are TGTGCCAGCAGGCGACAGGCCTACGAGCAGTACTTC.

Comments on this clone: The same CDR3 is also encoded by other DNA sequences in this sample. This chain connects TRBV5-4 to TRBJ1-1; TRBD1 is a possible D gene (5 bases). V was cut by 3 bases and J by 8 bases, with 11 bases left in between. The CDR3 consists of 12 residues. The germline V gene encodes CDR1 SGHNT and CDR2 YYREEE (reference sequence). The CDR3 sequence: CASSSRDTEAFF. The CDR3 DNA sequence: TGTGCCAGCAGCTCCAGGGATACCGAAGCTTTCTTT.

This clone appeared a few times. The CDR3 DNA sequence: TGCGCCAGCAGCTCCGGGACAAGGAGCTCTGGGGCCAACGTCCTGACTTTC. Amino acid sequence: CASSSGTRSSGANVLTF. The rearrangement uses TRBV5-1 and TRBJ2-6, with D maybe TRBD1 (6 bases). The CDR3 is 17 residues long. The V end lost 3 bases, the J end lost 0 bases, and 13 bases lay between the germline ends. The germline V gene has CDR1 SGHRS and CDR2 YFSETQ.

V usage is TRBV9 and J usage is TRBJ2-2; 8 bases align to TRBD2. The trim removed 1 base at V and 5 bases at J, leaving 4 bases unmatched. This CDR3 has 15 residues. Germline values: CDR1 SGDLS, CDR2 YYNGEE. The CDR3 protein is CASSVWLAGTGELFF. The CDR3 DNA follows: TGTGCCAGCAGCGTATGGCTAGCGGGTACCGGGGAGCTGTTTTTT.